This note documents a single T cell receptor beta chain sequence. The antigen remains unidentified. With the Oncomine TCR Beta short-read assay, DNA from cultured CD4+ T cells was sequenced. Using its own MiXCR run on the PCR reads, TCRdb lists one record per CDR3 protein. Among fewer than 10,000 distinct CDR3 sequences, roughly three fifths were seen once, and the ten largest hold around a third. The data belong to a study of vaccination and CD4 T cells after COVID-19. Across the whole study: Blood was drawn a median around 71 days post second dose, range 14 to 241.

Trimming took off 7 bases at V and 6 bases at J, with 16 bases between the two ends. The CDR3 is 14 residues long. Germline CDR1 is MNHEY and CDR2 is SVGEGT. The treatment: roughly ten-day PBMC culture with coronavirus spike peptide pools or control peptides (ViraFEST assay). The authors cultured approximately 2.1 million PBMCs per well with 10 IU/ml IL-2 and 10 ug/ml peptide pools. This receptor was identified in a human donor who had recovered from COVID-19. The V and J genes are TRBV6-2 or TRBV6-3 and TRBJ1-5, with a weak D call TRBD1 (6 bases). Input material: CD4+ T cells from blood, cultured in vitro. For the CDR3, the DNA is TGTGCCAGCACTGCGGCAGGGGTGGCTCAGCCCCAGCATTTT. Its translation: CASTAAGVAQPQHF.